These T cell receptor beta chains were read from a single sample in a study of T cells expressing NK-cell markers. From the 5' RACE reads, TCRdb lists one entry per CDR3 protein and no DNA. This sample's table has around 470,000 distinct CDR3 sequences. Input material: blood T cells: a sorted CD56 or NKG2C T cell subset, CD4+ or CD8+ T cells, or bulk PBMC T cells (not recorded which). These receptors all come from a woman in her fifties or sixties in good health. Both conserved end residues are part of each CDR3.

>TRBJ1-6|TRBV10-1
CASSDAGSPLHF
>TRBJ2-2|TRBV5-1
CASSLALDRSLRSGELFF
>TRBJ2-5|TRBV29-1
CSVEDLELETQYF
>TRBJ2-5|TRBV6-6
CASSPGDSPLERETQYF
>TRBJ1-1|TRBV5-1
CASSDRGLNTEAFF
>TRBJ1-5|TRBV4-1
CASSPLRGRSPQHF
>TRBJ2-1|TRBV10-3
CATEGEGGSYNEQFF
>TRBJ2-7|TRBV24-1
CATGTAYEQYF
>TRBJ2-3|TRBV30
CAWSVKAGLSDTQYF
>TRBJ2-7|TRBV20-1
CSARDVQTQSYEQYF
>TRBJ2-4|TRBV24-1
CATSDLGALYF
>TRBJ1-2|TRBV12-3/TRBV12-4
CASTPAGGYYGYTF
>TRBJ1-3|TRBV12-3/TRBV12-4
CASSFYQSGNTIYF
>TRBJ2-5|TRBV2
CASSEREAGRTETQYF
>TRBJ1-5|TRBV7-8
CASSLTKTGSGQPQHF
>TRBJ2-1|TRBV24-1
CATSEGGGPSYNEQFF
>TRBJ2-3|TRBV5-7
CASRLPLGYHTDTQYF
>TRBJ2-2|TRBV10-3
CAIRVNTGELFF
>TRBJ1-2|TRBV6-2/TRBV6-3
CASSYSVERGSNFGYTF
>TRBJ2-1|TRBV18
CASSRSGGNEQFF
>TRBJ2-5|TRBV12-3/TRBV12-4
CASRIAGGGETQYF
>TRBJ1-3|TRBV12-3/TRBV12-4
CATALTGGAPGNTIYF
>TRBJ2-3|TRBV7-8
CASSLATSGGPGGTDTQYF
>TRBJ2-3|TRBV9
CASSVRQGGTDTQYF
>TRBJ2-1|TRBV6-1
CASRSSGAGEQFF
>TRBJ1-1|TRBV5-4
CATSRGTTEAFF
>TRBJ2-3|TRBV5-1
CASSFAPGLTDTQYF
>TRBJ1-5|TRBV4-1
CASSQVAQGFNQPQHF
>TRBJ2-4|TRBV4-1
CASSQDGPLAKNIQYF
>TRBJ2-1|TRBV20-1
CSARGGTSGRGYEQFF
>TRBJ2-3|TRBV4-2
CASSRMPGSTDTQYF